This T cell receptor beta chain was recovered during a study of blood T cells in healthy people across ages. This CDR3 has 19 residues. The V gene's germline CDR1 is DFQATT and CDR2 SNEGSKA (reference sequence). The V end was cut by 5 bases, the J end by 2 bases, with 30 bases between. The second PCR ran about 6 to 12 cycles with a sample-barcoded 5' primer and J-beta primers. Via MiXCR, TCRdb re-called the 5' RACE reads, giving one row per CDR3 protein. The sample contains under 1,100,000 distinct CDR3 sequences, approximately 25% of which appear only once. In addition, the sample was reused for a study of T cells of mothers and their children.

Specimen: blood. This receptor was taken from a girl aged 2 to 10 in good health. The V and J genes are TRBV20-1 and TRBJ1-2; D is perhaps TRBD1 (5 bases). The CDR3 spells CSAEGYYKHLGQGNYGYTF. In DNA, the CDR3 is TGCAGTGCTGAGGGATACTATAAACATCTCGGGCAGGGCAACTATGGCTACACCTTC.